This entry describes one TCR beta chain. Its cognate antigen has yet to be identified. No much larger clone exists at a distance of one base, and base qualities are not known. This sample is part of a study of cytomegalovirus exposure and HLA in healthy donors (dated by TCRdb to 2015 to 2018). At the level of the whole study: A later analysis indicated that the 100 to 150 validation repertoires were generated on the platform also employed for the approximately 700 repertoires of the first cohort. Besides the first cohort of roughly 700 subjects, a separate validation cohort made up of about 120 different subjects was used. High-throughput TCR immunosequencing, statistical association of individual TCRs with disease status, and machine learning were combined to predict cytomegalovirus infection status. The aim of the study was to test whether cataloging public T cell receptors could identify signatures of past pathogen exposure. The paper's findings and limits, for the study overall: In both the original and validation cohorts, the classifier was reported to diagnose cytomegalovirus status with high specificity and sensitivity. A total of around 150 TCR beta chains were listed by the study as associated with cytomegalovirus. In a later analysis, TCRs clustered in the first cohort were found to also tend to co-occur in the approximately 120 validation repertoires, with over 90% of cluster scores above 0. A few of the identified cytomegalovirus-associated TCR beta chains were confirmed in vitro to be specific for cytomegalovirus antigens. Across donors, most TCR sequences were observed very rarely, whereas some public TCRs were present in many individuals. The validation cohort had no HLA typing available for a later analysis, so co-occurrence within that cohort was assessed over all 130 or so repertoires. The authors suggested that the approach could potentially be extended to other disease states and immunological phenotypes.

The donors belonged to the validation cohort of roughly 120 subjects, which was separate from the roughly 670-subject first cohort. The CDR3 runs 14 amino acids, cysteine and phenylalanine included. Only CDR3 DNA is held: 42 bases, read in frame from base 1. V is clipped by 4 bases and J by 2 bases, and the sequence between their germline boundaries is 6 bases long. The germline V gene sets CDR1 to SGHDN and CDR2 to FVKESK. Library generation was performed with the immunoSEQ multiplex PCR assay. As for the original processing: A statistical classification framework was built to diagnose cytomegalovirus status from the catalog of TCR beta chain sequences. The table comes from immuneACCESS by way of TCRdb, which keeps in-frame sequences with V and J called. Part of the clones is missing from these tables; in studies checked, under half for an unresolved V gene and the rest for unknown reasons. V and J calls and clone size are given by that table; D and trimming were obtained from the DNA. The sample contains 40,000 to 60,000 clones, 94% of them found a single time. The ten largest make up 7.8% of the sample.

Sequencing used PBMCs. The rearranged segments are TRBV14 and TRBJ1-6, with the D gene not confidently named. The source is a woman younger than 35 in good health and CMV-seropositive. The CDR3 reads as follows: CASSLAAYNSPLHF. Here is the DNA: TGTGCCAGCAGCCTAGCAGCCTATAATTCACCCCTCCACTTT.